A selection of T cell receptor beta chains follows, all from one sample in a study of blood T cell repertoires in COVID-19. Clones were read by immunoSEQ multiplex PCR, and TCRdb kept only the in-frame ones, dropping some. In the table there are about 150,000 clones, approximately 80% of which are singletons. Source material: PBMCs or T cells enriched from blood (not recorded which). The source is a man aged 50-60 years who had recovered from COVID-19. Both conserved end residues are part of each CDR3. D genes are given only for firm matches. Size is stated for part of the rows, as once, few or many counts, or as a class when the clone is expanded.

v_gene	d_gene	abundance	len	j_gene	CDR3aa	CDR3nt
TRBV24-1	NA	NA	14	TRBJ1-2	CATSDFTGNYGYTF	TGTGCCACCAGTGATTTTACAGGGAACTATGGCTACACCTTC
TRBV30	NA	NA	12	TRBJ2-1	CAWNTYSNEQFF	TGTGCCTGGAATACTTACAGCAATGAGCAGTTCTTC
TRBV9	TRBD1	NA	17	TRBJ2-1	CASSVEGRDRVNNEQFF	TGTGCCAGCAGCGTAGAGGGTCGGGACAGAGTCAACAATGAGCAGTTCTTC
TRBV27	TRBD1	NA	14	TRBJ1-6	CASSFGQDNSPLHF	TGTGCCAGCAGTTTTGGACAGGACAATTCACCCCTCCACTTT
TRBV5-5	TRBD1	NA	14	TRBJ1-1	CASSPQGGSTEAFF	TGTGCCAGCAGTCCACAGGGGGGTAGCACTGAAGCTTTCTTT
TRBV6-5	NA	NA	12	TRBJ1-1	CASGEGVTEAFF	TGTGCCAGCGGGGAGGGGGTCACTGAAGCTTTCTTT
TRBV7-8	TRBD1	NA	14	TRBJ1-1	CASSLWTGGTEAFF	TGTGCCAGCAGCTTGTGGACAGGGGGCACTGAAGCTTTCTTT
TRBV2	TRBD1	NA	15	TRBJ1-6	CASRGQSSGNSPLHF	TGTGCCAGCAGGGGACAGTCTTCGGGTAATTCACCCCTCCACTTT
TRBV6-2/TRBV6-3	NA	NA	16	TRBJ2-2	CASSYWAGSNTGELFF	TGTGCCAGCAGTTACTGGGCAGGGTCGAACACCGGGGAGCTGTTTTTT
TRBV18	NA	NA	11	TRBJ2-3	CASSTSHTQYF	TGTGCCAGCTCAACATCCCATACGCAGTATTTT
TRBV4-3	TRBD2	once	16	TRBJ2-3	CASSQGLAGGRDTQYF	TGCGCCAGCAGCCAAGGGCTAGCGGGGGGAAGAGATACGCAGTATTTT
TRBV5-4	TRBD1	few	13	TRBJ2-5	CASRQGVEETQYF	TGTGCCAGTCGACAGGGAGTTGAGGAGACCCAGTACTTC
TRBV21-1	NA	NA	15	TRBJ1-3	CASSKANRTGNTIYF	TGTGCCAGCAGCAAAGCGAACAGAACTGGAAACACCATATATTTT
TRBV7-6	NA	NA	13	TRBJ1-2	CASSLDTFYGYTF	TGTGCCAGCAGCTTAGACACCTTCTATGGCTACACCTTC
TRBV12-5	TRBD1	NA	18	TRBJ1-5	CASGRPGGAWLGNQPQHF	TGTGCTAGTGGTCGACCAGGGGGCGCCTGGTTGGGCAATCAGCCCCAGCATTTT
TRBV7-3	NA	NA	12	TRBJ2-5	CASSPDQETQYF	TGTGCCAGCAGTCCGGACCAAGAGACCCAGTACTTC
TRBV27	TRBD1	NA	16	TRBJ1-4	CASSPNPQQGARKLFF	TGTGCCAGCAGCCCAAACCCCCAACAGGGGGCCAGAAAACTGTTTTTT
TRBV5-1	TRBD1	NA	16	TRBJ1-5	CASKFGDREFYQPQHF	TGCGCCAGCAAGTTCGGGGACAGGGAATTTTATCAGCCCCAGCATTTT
TRBV30	NA	once	12	TRBJ1-2	CAWSASVGGYTF	TGTGCCTGGAGTGCGTCAGTTGGCGGCTACACCTTC
TRBV11-2	TRBD2	NA	14	TRBJ2-1	CASSISGTSNEQFF	TGTGCCAGCAGCATATCCGGGACTAGCAATGAGCAGTTCTTC